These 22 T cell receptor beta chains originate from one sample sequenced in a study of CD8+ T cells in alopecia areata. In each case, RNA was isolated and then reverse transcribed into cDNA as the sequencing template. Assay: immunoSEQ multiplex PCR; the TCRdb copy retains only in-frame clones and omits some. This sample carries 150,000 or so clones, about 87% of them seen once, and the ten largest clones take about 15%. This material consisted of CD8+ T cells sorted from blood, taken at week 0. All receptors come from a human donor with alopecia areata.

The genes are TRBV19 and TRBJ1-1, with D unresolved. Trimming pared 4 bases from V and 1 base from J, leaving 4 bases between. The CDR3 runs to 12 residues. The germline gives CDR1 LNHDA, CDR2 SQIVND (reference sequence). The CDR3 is CASSRQNTEAFF. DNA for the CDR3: TGTGCCAGTAGTAGACAGAACACTGAAGCTTTCTTT.

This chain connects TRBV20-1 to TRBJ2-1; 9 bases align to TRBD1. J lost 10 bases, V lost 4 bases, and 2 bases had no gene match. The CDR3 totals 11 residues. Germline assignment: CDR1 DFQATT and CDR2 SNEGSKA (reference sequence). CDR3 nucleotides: TGCAGTGCTAATACAGGGGGCGAGCAGTTCTTC. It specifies CSANTGGEQFF.

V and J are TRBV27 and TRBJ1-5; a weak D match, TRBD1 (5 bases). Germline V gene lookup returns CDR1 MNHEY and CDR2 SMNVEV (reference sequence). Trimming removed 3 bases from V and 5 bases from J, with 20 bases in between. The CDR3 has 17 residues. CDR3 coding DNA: TGTGCCAGCAGTTTCGCGGGACCTACCCTTTCGCATCAGCCCCAGCATTTT. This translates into CASSFAGPTLSHQPQHF.

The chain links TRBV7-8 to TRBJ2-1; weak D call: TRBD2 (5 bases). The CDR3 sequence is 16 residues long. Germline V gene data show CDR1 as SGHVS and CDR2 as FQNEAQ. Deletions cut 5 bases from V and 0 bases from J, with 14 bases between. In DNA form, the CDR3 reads TGTGCCAGCAGCCCATACCGGGGAATCTCCTACAATGAGCAGTTCTTC. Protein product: CASSPYRGISYNEQFF. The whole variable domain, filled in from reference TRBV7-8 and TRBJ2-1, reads GAGVSQSPRYKVAKRGQDVALRCDPISGHVSLFWYQQALGQGPEFLTYFQNEAQLDKSGLPSDRFFAERPEGSVSTLKIQRTQQEDSAVYLCASSPYRGISYNEQFFGPGTRLTVL.

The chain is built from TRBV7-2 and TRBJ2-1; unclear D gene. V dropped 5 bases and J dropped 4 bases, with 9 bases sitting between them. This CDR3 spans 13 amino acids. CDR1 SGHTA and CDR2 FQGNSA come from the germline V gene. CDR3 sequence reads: CASSVDNYNEQFF. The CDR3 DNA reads TGTGCCAGCAGCGTTGACAATTACAATGAGCAGTTCTTC.

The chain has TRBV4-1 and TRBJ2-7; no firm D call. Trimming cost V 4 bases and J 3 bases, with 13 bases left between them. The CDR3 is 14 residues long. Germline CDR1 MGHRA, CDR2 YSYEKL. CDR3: CASSPSETSYEQYF. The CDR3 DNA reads TGCGCCAGCAGCCCCTCAGAAACAAGCTACGAGCAGTACTTC.

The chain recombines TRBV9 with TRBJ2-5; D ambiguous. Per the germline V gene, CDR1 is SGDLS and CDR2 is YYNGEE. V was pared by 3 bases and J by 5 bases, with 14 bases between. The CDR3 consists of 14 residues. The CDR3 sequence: CASSGRTPKETQYF. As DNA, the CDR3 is TGTGCCAGCAGCGGGAGAACCCCGAAGGAGACCCAGTACTTC.

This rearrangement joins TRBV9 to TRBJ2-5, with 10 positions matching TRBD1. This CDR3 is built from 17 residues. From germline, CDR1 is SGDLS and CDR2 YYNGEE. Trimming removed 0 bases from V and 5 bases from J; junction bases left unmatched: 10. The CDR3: CASSVGPGQGKEETQYF. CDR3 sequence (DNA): TGTGCCAGCAGCGTAGGTCCGGGACAGGGGAAGGAGGAGACCCAGTACTTC. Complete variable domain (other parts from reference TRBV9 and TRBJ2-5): DSGVTQTPKHLITATGQRVTLRCSPRSGDLSVYWYQQSLDQGLQFLIQYYNGEERAKGNILERFSAQQFPDLHSELNLSSLELGDSALYFCASSVGPGQGKEETQYFGPGTRLLVL.

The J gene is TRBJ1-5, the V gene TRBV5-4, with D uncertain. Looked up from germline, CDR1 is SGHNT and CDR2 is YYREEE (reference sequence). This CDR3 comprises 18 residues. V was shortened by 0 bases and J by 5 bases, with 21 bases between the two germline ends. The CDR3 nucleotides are TGTGCCAGCAGCTTGGAAGGGTTGGCCTCACGCGAAGATCAGCCCCAGCATTTT. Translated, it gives CASSLEGLASREDQPQHF.

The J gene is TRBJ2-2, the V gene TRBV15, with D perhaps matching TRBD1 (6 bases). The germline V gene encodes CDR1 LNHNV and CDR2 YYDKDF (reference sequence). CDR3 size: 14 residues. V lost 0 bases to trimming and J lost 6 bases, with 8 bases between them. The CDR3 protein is CATSRDEGAGELFF. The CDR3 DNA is TGTGCCACCAGCAGAGATGAGGGGGCCGGGGAGCTGTTTTTT.

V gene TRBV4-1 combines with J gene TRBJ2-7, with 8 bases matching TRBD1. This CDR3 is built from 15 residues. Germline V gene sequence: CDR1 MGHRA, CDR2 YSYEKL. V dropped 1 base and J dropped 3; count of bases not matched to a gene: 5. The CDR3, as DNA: TGCGCCAGCAGCCAAGTAACAGGGGGACGCTACGAGCAGTACTTC. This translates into CASSQVTGGRYEQYF.

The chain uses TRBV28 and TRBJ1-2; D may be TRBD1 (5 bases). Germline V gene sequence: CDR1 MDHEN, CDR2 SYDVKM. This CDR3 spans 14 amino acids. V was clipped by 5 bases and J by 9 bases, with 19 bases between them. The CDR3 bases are TGTGCCAGCAGTCCAGGACGGACACTTGTTAGCTACACCTTC. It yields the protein CASSPGRTLVSYTF.

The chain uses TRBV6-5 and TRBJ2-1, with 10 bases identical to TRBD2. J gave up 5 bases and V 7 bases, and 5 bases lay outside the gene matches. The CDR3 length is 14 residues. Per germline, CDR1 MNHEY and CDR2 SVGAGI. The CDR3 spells CASIGTSAHNEQFF. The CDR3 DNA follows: TGTGCCAGCATTGGGACTAGCGCGCACAATGAGCAGTTCTTC.

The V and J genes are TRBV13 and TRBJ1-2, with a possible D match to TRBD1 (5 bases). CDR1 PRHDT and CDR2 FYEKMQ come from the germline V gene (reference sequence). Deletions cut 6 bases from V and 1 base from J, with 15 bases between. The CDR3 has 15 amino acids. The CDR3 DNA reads TGTGCCAGCAGGACTAGAGGAGGGGTTAACTATGGCTACACCTTC. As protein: CASRTRGGVNYGYTF.

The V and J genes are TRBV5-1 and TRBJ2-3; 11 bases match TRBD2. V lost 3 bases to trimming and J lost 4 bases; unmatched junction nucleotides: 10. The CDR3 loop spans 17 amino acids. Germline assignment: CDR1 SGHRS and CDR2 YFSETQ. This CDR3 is CASSSTPSGGSSDTQYF. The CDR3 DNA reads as TGCGCCAGCAGCTCTACCCCTAGCGGGGGGAGCTCAGATACGCAGTATTTT.

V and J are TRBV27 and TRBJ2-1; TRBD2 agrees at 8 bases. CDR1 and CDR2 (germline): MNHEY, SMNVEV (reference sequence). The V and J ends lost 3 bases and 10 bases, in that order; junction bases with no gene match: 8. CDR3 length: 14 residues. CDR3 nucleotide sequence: TGTGCCAGCAGTTTTAAGCGGGAGTTTACCGAGCAGTTCTTC. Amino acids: CASSFKREFTEQFF.

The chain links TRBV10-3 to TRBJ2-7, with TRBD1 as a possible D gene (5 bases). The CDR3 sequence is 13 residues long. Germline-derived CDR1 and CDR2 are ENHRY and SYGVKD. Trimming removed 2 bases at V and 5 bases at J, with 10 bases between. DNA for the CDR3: TGTGCCATCAGTGAGCCAGGGAAGGACGAGCAGTACTTC. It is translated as CAISEPGKDEQYF.

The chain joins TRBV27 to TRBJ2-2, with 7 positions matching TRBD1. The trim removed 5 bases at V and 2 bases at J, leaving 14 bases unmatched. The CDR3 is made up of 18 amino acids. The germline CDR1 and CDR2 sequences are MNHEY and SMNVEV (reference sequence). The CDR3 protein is CASSRSIGQDLNTGELFF. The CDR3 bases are TGTGCCAGCAGTAGATCAATCGGACAGGACCTAAACACCGGGGAGCTGTTTTTT.

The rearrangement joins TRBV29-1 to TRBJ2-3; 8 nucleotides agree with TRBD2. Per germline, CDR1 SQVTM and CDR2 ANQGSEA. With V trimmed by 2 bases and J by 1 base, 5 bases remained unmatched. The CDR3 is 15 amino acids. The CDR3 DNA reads TGCAGCGTTGAATTGACGGGAGGGCGCACAGATACGCAGTATTTT. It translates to CSVELTGGRTDTQYF.

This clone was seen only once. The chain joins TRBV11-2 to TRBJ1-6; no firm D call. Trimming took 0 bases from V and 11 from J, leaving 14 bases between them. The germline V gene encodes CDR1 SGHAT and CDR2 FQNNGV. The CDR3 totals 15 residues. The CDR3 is CASSLDLMGWTPLHF. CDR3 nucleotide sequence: TGTGCCAGCAGCTTAGATCTCATGGGATGGACACCCCTCCACTTT.

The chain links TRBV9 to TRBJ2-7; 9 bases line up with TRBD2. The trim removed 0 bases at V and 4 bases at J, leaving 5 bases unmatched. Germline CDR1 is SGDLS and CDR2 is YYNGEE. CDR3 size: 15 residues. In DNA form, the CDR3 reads TGTGCCAGCAGCGTAGCCGGGACTAGCACTTACGAGCAGTACTTC. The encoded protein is CASSVAGTSTYEQYF.

The CDR3 DNA sequence: TGCGCCAGCAGCCAAGATCTGGAGGGAGGGACCTACAATGAGCAGTTCTTC. It yields the protein CASSQDLEGGTYNEQFF. This chain links TRBV4-1 with TRBJ2-1; 7 positions match TRBD2. This CDR3 is built from 17 residues. J was trimmed by 2 bases and V by 0 bases; bases with no gene match: 7. The germline CDR1 and CDR2 sequences are MGHRA and YSYEKL.